This passage covers 30 T cell receptor beta chains from one sample sequenced in a study of blood T cell repertoires in COVID-19. Profiling relied on immunoSEQ multiplex PCR, and the TCRdb table lists in-frame clones only, not all of them. The sample shows about 200,000 clones, about 90% of them seen only once. Sequenced: peripheral blood. These receptors came from a man aged 55 to 70 with active or convalescent COVID-19.

A single count supports this clone. The rearrangement links TRBV4-1 to TRBJ2-5; 8 bases agree with TRBD1. The germline V gene has CDR1 MGHRA and CDR2 YSYEKL. The CDR3 extends over 14 amino acids. The V segment lost 7 bases and the J segment 1 base; nucleotides outside the gene matches: 5. The CDR3 is CASTGGRGQETQYF. CDR3 nucleotide sequence: TGCGCCAGCACAGGGGGCAGGGGCCAAGAGACCCAGTACTTC.

The chain carries TRBV6-4 and TRBJ1-6, with D perhaps matching TRBD1 (6 bases). With 2 bases removed from V and 12 bases from J, the gap between germline ends came to 11 bases. CDR1 is MRHNA, CDR2 SNTAGT, per germline. The CDR3 is made up of 13 amino acids. In DNA form, the CDR3 reads TGTGCCAGCAGTGACAAGGGGGAAAGACCCCTCCACTTT. Residues: CASSDKGERPLHF.

The rearrangement links TRBV30 to TRBJ1-4; D is possibly TRBD1 (5 bases). The CDR3 length is 14 residues. With 0 bases removed from V and 8 bases from J, the gap between germline ends came to 13 bases. CDR1 GTSNPN and CDR2 SVGIG come from the germline V gene (reference sequence). CDR3 region: CAWSVRRGREKLFF. CDR3 in DNA: TGTGCCTGGAGTGTACGGCGGGGACGGGAAAAACTGTTTTTT.

The V gene is TRBV18, the J gene TRBJ1-1; maybe TRBD1 (6 bases). The CDR3 is 15 amino acids. Trimming removed 0 bases at V and 3 bases at J, with 11 bases between. Germline loops: CDR1 KGHSH, CDR2 LQKENI. DNA of the CDR3: TGTGCCAGCTCACCACCCGGCGGGGGCGACACTGAAGCTTTCTTT. This encodes CASSPPGGGDTEAFF.

This chain joins TRBV18 and TRBJ1-1, with D possibly being TRBD1 (6 bases). Trimming took off 5 bases at V and 3 bases at J, with 10 bases between the two ends. This CDR3 has 13 amino acids. The germline gives CDR1 KGHSH, CDR2 LQKENI. CDR3 sequence (DNA): TGTGCCAGCTCAGCGGACAGTGACACTGAAGCTTTCTTT. Protein sequence: CASSADSDTEAFF.

This rearrangement joins TRBV14 to TRBJ2-5, with unresolved D. Germline CDR1 is SGHDN and CDR2 is FVKESK. The CDR3 consists of 13 residues. V lost 0 bases and J lost 5, with 7 bases in between. CDR3 protein: CASSQDRRETQYF. The CDR3 DNA sequence: TGTGCCAGCAGCCAAGATCGTCGGGAGACCCAGTACTTC.

This clone was detected only once. The rearrangement joins TRBV5-4 to TRBJ2-7, with TRBD1 matching over 8 bases. CDR3 length: 14 amino acids. V lost 4 bases to trimming and J lost 0 bases; unmatched junction nucleotides: 3. Germline CDR1 is SGHNT and CDR2 is YYREEE (reference sequence). CDR3 region: CASSKGQVSYEQYF. The CDR3 DNA reads as TGTGCCAGCAGCAAGGGACAGGTCTCCTACGAGCAGTACTTC.

V usage is TRBV2 and J usage is TRBJ1-2; 9 bases fit TRBD1. From germline, CDR1 is SNHLY and CDR2 FYNNEI. The length of the CDR3 is 14 residues. V lost 6 bases, J lost 8 bases, and 10 bases stayed unmatched. CDR3 DNA sequence: TGTGCCAGCAGGGTGGACAGGGGACTATGGGGCTACACCTTC. Amino acids: CASRVDRGLWGYTF.

This CDR3 reads CAIRNLYNEQFF. CDR3 nucleotides: TGTGCCATCAGAAACTTATACAATGAGCAGTTCTTC. The rearrangement uses TRBV10-3 and TRBJ2-1; D uncertain. Per the germline V gene, CDR1 is ENHRY and CDR2 is SYGVKD. The V and J ends lost 6 bases and 4 bases respectively, with 7 bases between them. This CDR3 contains 12 residues.

The chain is built from TRBV5-1 and TRBJ2-7; 8 bases align to TRBD1. This CDR3 spans 15 amino acids. V shed 4 bases and J 6 bases; nucleotides not matched to a gene: 12. Germline V gene data show CDR1 as SGHRS and CDR2 as YFSETQ. In DNA form, the CDR3 reads TGCGCCAGCAGCCCCCACCGGACAGGGAGATTCGAGCAGTACTTC. This codes for CASSPHRTGRFEQYF.

The V gene is TRBV19, the J gene TRBJ2-7; 9 positions agree with TRBD1. This CDR3 is built from 14 residues. The germline gives CDR1 LNHDA, CDR2 SQIVND (reference sequence). V was clipped by 1 base and J by 3 bases; unmatched bases: 1. The CDR3 protein is CASSIGTGDYEQYF. DNA of the CDR3: TGTGCCAGTAGTATAGGGACAGGGGACTACGAGCAGTACTTC.

The rearrangement uses TRBV19 and TRBJ1-1; D unresolved. The V gene's germline CDR1 is LNHDA and CDR2 SQIVND (reference sequence). The CDR3 has 14 residues. Trimming removed 3 bases from V and 8 bases from J, with 16 bases in between. The chain's CDR3 is CASSMLFPGSEAFF. The DNA for the CDR3 is TGTGCCAGTAGTATGCTTTTCCCTGGGAGCGAAGCTTTCTTT. The variable domain in full, completed from reference TRBV19 and TRBJ1-1, reads DGGITQSPKYLFRKEGQNVTLSCEQNLNHDAMYWYRQDPGQGLRLIYYSQIVNDFQKGDIAEGYSVSREKKESFPLTVTSAQKNPTAFYLCASSMLFPGSEAFFGQGTRLTVV.

The CDR3 sequence: CAWMLDTEAFF. In DNA, the CDR3 is TGTGCCTGGATGTTAGACACTGAAGCTTTCTTT. The chain uses TRBV30 and TRBJ1-1; D gene unclear. The V end was cut by 4 bases, the J end by 3 bases, with 6 bases between. The CDR3 loop spans 11 amino acids. The germline gives CDR1 GTSNPN, CDR2 SVGIG (reference sequence).

The V gene is TRBV27, the J gene TRBJ1-5; TRBD1 matches at 9 bases. The CDR3 runs 18 residues. V was clipped by 5 bases and J by 3 bases; unmatched bases: 14. The germline V gene encodes CDR1 MNHEY and CDR2 SMNVEV (reference sequence). CDR3 region: CASSDTGTGTFYNQPQHF. The CDR3 DNA reads as TGTGCCAGCAGTGACACCGGGACAGGGACGTTTTACAATCAGCCCCAGCATTTT.

J is TRBJ1-5 and V is TRBV12-3 or TRBV12-4; possible D gene TRBD1, 6 bases. The V gene lost 6 bases and the J gene lost 5 bases, with 11 bases spanning the gap. The CDR3 has 13 amino acids. The CDR3 bases are TGTGCCAGCAGGGCAGCAGGGGATCAGCCCCAGCATTTT. This sequence encodes CASRAAGDQPQHF.

The chain recombines TRBV19 with TRBJ2-5; D is perhaps TRBD2 (6 bases). The CDR3 totals 15 residues. Looked up from germline, CDR1 is LNHDA and CDR2 is SQIVND (reference sequence). V lost 7 bases, J lost 4 bases, and 19 bases lay in between. The CDR3 reads CASTRTTSYGETQYF. The CDR3 nucleotides read TGTGCCAGTACCCGGACTACTTCATACGGAGAGACCCAGTACTTC.

This chain connects TRBV5-1 to TRBJ1-4; D call uncertain. The CDR3 contains 13 residues. Germline CDR1 SGHRS, CDR2 YFSETQ. V lost 7 bases to trimming and J lost 1 base, with 8 bases between them. The CDR3: CASARETNEKLFF. CDR3 nucleotides: TGCGCCAGCGCTCGGGAAACTAATGAAAAACTGTTTTTT.

The chain is built from TRBV7-9 and TRBJ1-1; D not resolved. The ends were cut back, 5 bases at V and 1 base at J, with 8 bases in the middle. Per germline, CDR1 SEHNR and CDR2 FQNEAQ (reference sequence). The CDR3 consists of 13 residues. The CDR3 sequence: CASSDYTNTEAFF. The CDR3, as DNA: TGTGCCAGCAGCGATTACACGAACACTGAAGCTTTCTTT.

The chain links TRBV6-5 to TRBJ2-7; 8 positions match TRBD2. CDR3 size: 11 residues. Trimming took 6 bases from V and 11 from J; bases not matched to a gene: 6. The germline V gene encodes CDR1 MNHEY and CDR2 SVGAGI. CDR3 amino acids: CASSARGGKYF. CDR3 DNA: TGTGCCAGCAGCGCCCGGGGGGGAAAGTACTTC.

This sequence joins TRBV9 and TRBJ1-6; D remains ambiguous. Trimming removed 4 bases from V and 7 bases from J, with 15 bases in between. Germline V gene lookup returns CDR1 SGDLS and CDR2 YYNGEE. The CDR3 spans 15 residues. The CDR3 here is CASSRWSGGNSPLHF. DNA for the CDR3: TGTGCCAGCAGCAGGTGGTCGGGTGGAAATTCACCCCTCCACTTT.

The V call is TRBV29-1, the J call TRBJ1-2, with 9 bases that match TRBD1. The length of the CDR3 is 13 residues. V was pared by 6 bases and J by 2 bases, with 4 bases of the junction left unmatched. Germline V lookup: CDR1 SQVTM, CDR2 ANQGSEA. CDR3 amino acids: CSVNRGHNYGYTF. DNA of the CDR3: TGCAGCGTCAACAGGGGGCACAACTATGGCTACACCTTC.

The V call is TRBV6-5, the J call TRBJ2-2, with 11 bases aligning to TRBD1. This CDR3 is 15 amino acids long. V trimming: 7 bases; J trimming: 7 bases; junction bases outside the gene matches: 8. Germline CDR1 reads MNHEY; CDR2 reads SVGAGI. The CDR3 protein is CASIGTGGLSGELFF. The DNA of the CDR3 is TGTGCCAGCATCGGGACAGGGGGTTTAAGCGGGGAGCTGTTTTTT.

In its sample, this clone was seen many times. The rearrangement links TRBV6-5 to TRBJ1-1, with D perhaps TRBD1 (5 bases). The CDR3 contains 15 residues. Trimming removed 5 bases at V and 0 bases at J, with 13 bases between. Germline values: CDR1 MNHEY, CDR2 SVGAGI. CDR3 coding DNA: TGTGCCAGCAGTCCACGACAGTCCATGAACACTGAAGCTTTCTTT. Protein: CASSPRQSMNTEAFF.

The V call is TRBV6-5, the J call TRBJ1-2, with 12 bases identical to TRBD1. Germline V gives CDR1 MNHEY, CDR2 SVGAGI. The CDR3 contains 14 residues. J lost 6 bases, V lost 4 bases, and 3 bases had no gene match. The CDR3 here is CASSLGTGGDGYTF. As DNA, the CDR3 is TGTGCCAGCAGTTTGGGGACAGGGGGCGATGGCTACACCTTC.

V usage is TRBV9 and J usage is TRBJ1-3; D is ambiguous. Germline CDR1 reads SGDLS; CDR2 reads YYNGEE. Trimming removed 0 bases at V and 0 bases at J, with 10 bases between. The CDR3 totals 16 residues. For the CDR3, the DNA is TGTGCCAGCAGCGTAGACACCAGGCGCTCTGGAAACACCATATATTTT. Translating it yields CASSVDTRRSGNTIYF. The whole variable domain, remainder taken from reference TRBV9 and TRBJ1-3, is DSGVTQTPKHLITATGQRVTLRCSPRSGDLSVYWYQQSLDQGLQFLIQYYNGEERAKGNILERFSAQQFPDLHSELNLSSLELGDSALYFCASSVDTRRSGNTIYFGEGSWLTVV.

V is TRBV10-3 and J is TRBJ1-2; no clear D gene. The ends were cut back, 5 bases at V and 8 bases at J, with 18 bases in the middle. Germline values: CDR1 ENHRY, CDR2 SYGVKD. The CDR3 spans 14 residues. CDR3 sequence reads: CAISKVEGEEGYTF. CDR3 in DNA: TGTGCCATCAGTAAAGTAGAGGGTGAAGAGGGCTACACCTTC.

This rearrangement joins TRBV7-9 to TRBJ2-3, with 16 bases matching TRBD2. Trimming at V came to 3 bases and at J to 7 bases, leaving 7 bases not matched to a gene. The CDR3 totals 17 residues. Germline lookup yields CDR1 SEHNR and CDR2 FQNEAQ (reference sequence). The CDR3 bases are TGTGCCAGCAGCTTGCCCGGGACTAGCGGGGGGGGAAATACGCAGTATTTT. Residues: CASSLPGTSGGGNTQYF.

V gene TRBV5-1 combines with J gene TRBJ2-7; the D gene is possibly TRBD2 (6 bases). This CDR3 contains 13 residues. V was trimmed by 7 bases and J by 2 bases, leaving 13 bases between them. Germline assignment: CDR1 SGHRS and CDR2 YFSETQ. DNA of the CDR3: TGCGCCAGCCGCCGGGACTCCCCCTACGAGCAGTACTTC. Translated, it gives CASRRDSPYEQYF.

The V call is TRBV3-1 (or the pseudogene TRBV3-2), the J call TRBJ2-4; a possible D gene is TRBD1 (5 bases). The CDR3 spans 16 residues. V lost 4 bases to trimming and J lost 1 base, with 14 bases between them. Germline CDR1 and CDR2: LGHDT and YNNKEL (reference sequence). CDR3: CASSPLGVGAKNIQYF. CDR3 bases: TGTGCCAGCAGCCCGCTAGGGGTTGGTGCCAAAAACATTCAGTACTTC.

The chain recombines TRBV28 with TRBJ2-2; D perhaps matches TRBD2 (6 bases). Germline CDR1 reads MDHEN; CDR2 reads SYDVKM. The germline V and J ends were trimmed by 3 bases and 7 bases, with 6 bases remaining between them. The CDR3 is 12 residues long. CDR3 sequence: CASSLGGGELFF. DNA of the CDR3: TGTGCCAGCAGTTTGGGGGGCGGGGAGCTGTTTTTT.